This paragraph reports one T cell receptor beta chain. Its specificity is unknown. V gave up 5 bases and J gave up 10 bases; unmatched junction bases: 5. This CDR3 spans 13 amino acids. Germline V gene sequence: CDR1 MNHNY, CDR2 SVGAGI (reference sequence). The data are from a study of PD-1 blockade in classical Hodgkin lymphoma. Study outcomes and limitations: The diversity seen at baseline in complete responders resembled that of newly diagnosed patients.

As for time point: cycle 4 day 1 (C4D1), after six to seven weeks of nivolumab. All the patients suffered relapse after autologous stem cell transplantation, and brentuximab vedotin exposure differed. Responses achieved at best were complete response, partial response or progressive disease. The table came from immunoSEQ multiplex PCR; TCRdb's copy has only in-frame clones and leaves some out. The data contain about 52,000 clones, roughly 86% of them singletons. The sample in question was peripheral blood mononuclear cells (PBMCs), obtained before the fourth cycle of nivolumab. The TCR sequence derives from a human donor with classical Hodgkin lymphoma. The V and J genes are TRBV6-6 and TRBJ1-6; 7 nucleotides align to TRBD1. The CDR3 bases are TGTGCCAGCAGTCCCCAGGGGGGATCACCCCTCCACTTT. Its protein is CASSPQGGSPLHF.